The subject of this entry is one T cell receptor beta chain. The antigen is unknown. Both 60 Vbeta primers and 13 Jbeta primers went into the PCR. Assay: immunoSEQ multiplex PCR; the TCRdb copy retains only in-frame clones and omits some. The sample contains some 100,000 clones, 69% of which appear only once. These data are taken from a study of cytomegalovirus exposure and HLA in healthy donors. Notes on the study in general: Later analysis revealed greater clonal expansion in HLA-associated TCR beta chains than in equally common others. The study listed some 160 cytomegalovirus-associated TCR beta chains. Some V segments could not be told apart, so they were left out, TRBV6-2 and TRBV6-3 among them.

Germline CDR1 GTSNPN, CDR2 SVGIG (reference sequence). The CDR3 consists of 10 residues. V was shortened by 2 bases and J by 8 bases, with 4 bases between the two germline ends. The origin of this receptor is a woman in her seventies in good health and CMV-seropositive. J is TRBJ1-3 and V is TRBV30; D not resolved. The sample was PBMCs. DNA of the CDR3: TGTGCCTGGAGTAGAGACACCATATATTTT. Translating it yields CAWSRDTIYF. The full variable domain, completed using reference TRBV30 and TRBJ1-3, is SQTIHQWPATLVQPVGSPLSLECTVEGTSNPNLYWYRQAAGRGLQLLFYSVGIGQISSEVPQNLSASRPQDRQFILSSKKLLLSDSGFYLCAWSRDTIYFGEGSWLTVV.